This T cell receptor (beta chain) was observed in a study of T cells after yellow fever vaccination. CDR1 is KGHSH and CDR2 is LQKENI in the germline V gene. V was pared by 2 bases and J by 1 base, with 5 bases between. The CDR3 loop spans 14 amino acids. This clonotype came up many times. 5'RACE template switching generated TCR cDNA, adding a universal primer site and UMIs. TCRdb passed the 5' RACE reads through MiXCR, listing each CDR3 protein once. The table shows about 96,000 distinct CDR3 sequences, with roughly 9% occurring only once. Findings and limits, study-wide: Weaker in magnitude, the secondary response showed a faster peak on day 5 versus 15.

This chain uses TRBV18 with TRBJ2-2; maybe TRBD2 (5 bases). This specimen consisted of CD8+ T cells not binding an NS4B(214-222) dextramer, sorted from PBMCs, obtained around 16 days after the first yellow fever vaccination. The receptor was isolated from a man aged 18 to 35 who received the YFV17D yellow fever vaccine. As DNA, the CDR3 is TGTGCCAGCTCACCAGCGGGGAACACCGGGGAGCTGTTTTTT. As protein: CASSPAGNTGELFF.